This T cell receptor beta chain was retrieved from a study of T-cell memory formation after mild COVID-19 (dated by TCRdb to the early 2020s). The study in broad terms: TCR sequence clusters from the two donors were largely donor specific. In two donors, T-cell clones that expanded and contracted after mild COVID-19 were followed by sequencing TCRalpha and TCRbeta repertoires longitudinally. Two young, previously healthy adult volunteers made up the cohort, one male and one female. The paper as a whole reports these results and caveats: Only two mild cases were covered in the study, and larger cohorts including severe cases with pre-infection samples were considered necessary. SARS-CoV-2 specificity of the second-wave clones peaking on day 37 was not confirmed. Contracting CD4+ clones turned up mainly in the CM and EM memory subsets, whereas EMRA was where CD8+ clones were enriched. Some responding clones were found in pre-infection memory, which suggests that pre-existing cross-reactive memory T cells took part in the SARS-CoV-2 response. From day 15 to 85, contracting clones showed balanced CD4/CD8 phenotypes, whereas a second wave of clones that expanded from day 15 to 37 leaned towards CD4+.

Ficoll-Paque density gradient centrifugation was the method used to isolate PBMCs. As for this clonotype: It lacks a known antigen. No much larger clone is present one base from it, and per-base qualities are unavailable.

The instrument was an Illumina NovaSeq 6000. cDNA libraries for TCRalpha and TCRbeta were prepared by 5'RACE using constant-segment primers, with sample barcodes and unique molecular identifiers added. Trizol reagent was used to extract RNA from every sample. Library amplification was performed in two PCR steps, and a second sample barcode and Illumina TruSeq adapters were introduced in the second step. Sequencing of libraries was performed on an Illumina NovaSeq with 2 x 150 bp paired-end reads. The original methods were these. The reads were demultiplexed and collapsed into UMI-guided consensus sequences using migec v1.2.7. Using mixcr v2.1.11, UMI consensuses were aligned to TRA and TRB V and J templates and then assembled into clonotypes. Clonotypes were classified as expanded or contracted when called significant by both edgeR and NoisET, with noise models trained on biological replicates. edgeR calls used a false discovery rate-adjusted p below 0.01 and a log2 fold-change threshold of 1. As an exploratory analysis of dynamics, PCA with hierarchical clustering was applied to max-normalized trajectories of the 1000 most abundant clonotypes. Separately sequenced CD4+ and CD8+ repertoires were used to assign the CD4 or CD8 phenotype of responding clones. In TCRdb, the public reads were trimmed at Q25 with fastp and aligned with MiXCR, with productive beta chains retained. Entries are consolidated by CDR3 protein sequence, retaining the most common genes and DNA. TCRdb, not the authors, supplied the V and J calls. Present in this sample are hundreds of thousands of distinct CDR3 sequences, around 24% of which were seen just once. About 10% of the sample rests with the top ten.

The sequence derives from an adult woman who had mild COVID-19 (a few samples of this study predate the infection). The sample titles of this study are shuffled in the database, so cell type and time point are left out; the donor was told from shared clones. Sequenced sample: PBMCs or a T cell subset sorted from them (not recorded which).

The CDR3 in this case is CAWTPSRSGELFF. In nucleotides, the sequence is TGTGCCTGGACCCCCTCAAGGTCCGGGGAGCTGTTTTTT. The rearrangement joined TRBV30 to TRBJ2-2; the D gene identity is not certain. CDR1 and CDR2 are read off the germline V gene (reference sequence) as GTSNPN and SVGIG. Reading from cysteine to phenylalanine, the CDR3 counts 13 amino acids. Just CDR3 DNA is preserved here, 39 bases in frame from base 1. V lost 4 bases and J lost 6 bases; the stretch between them is 12 bases long.